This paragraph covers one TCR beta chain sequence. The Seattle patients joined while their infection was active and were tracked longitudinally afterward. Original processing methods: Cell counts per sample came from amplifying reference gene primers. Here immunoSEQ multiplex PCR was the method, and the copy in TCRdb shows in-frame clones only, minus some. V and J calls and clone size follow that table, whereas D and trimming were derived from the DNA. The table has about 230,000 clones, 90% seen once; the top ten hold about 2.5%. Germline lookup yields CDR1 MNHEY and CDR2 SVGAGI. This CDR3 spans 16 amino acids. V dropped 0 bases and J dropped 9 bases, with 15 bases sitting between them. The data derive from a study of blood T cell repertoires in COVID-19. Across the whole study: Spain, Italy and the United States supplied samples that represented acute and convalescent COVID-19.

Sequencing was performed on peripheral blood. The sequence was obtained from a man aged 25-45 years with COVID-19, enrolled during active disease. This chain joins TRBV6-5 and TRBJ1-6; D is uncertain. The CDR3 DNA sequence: TGTGCCAGCAGTTACTCTCTGTCGGCTCCTAGTTCACCCCTCCACTTT. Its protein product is CASSYSLSAPSSPLHF.